This TCR beta chain was captured in a study of blood T cells in healthy people across ages. General study results and limits: Across samples, TCR beta diversity tracked strongly with naive T cell percentage. A roughly linear age-dependent decrease characterized TCR beta diversity per million T cells.

CDR1 and CDR2 (germline): SNHLY, FYNNEI. The CDR3 is made up of 15 amino acids. The junction had 9 bases not matched to a gene; V was cut back by 5 bases and J by 6 bases. Alongside a J-beta primer mix, a sample-barcoded 5' primer served in a second PCR lasting about 7 to 11 cycles. The template-switch adaptor was a 5' adaptor with 12 random nucleotides. It tagged each cDNA molecule. MiXCR, run by TCRdb on the 5' RACE reads, gives a single entry per CDR3 protein. The table shows fewer than 900,000 distinct CDR3 sequences, with 40% to 45% occurring only once. As for this clonotype: Its antigen is not known.

Material for sequencing was blood. The J gene is TRBJ2-3, the V gene TRBV2; 9 bases map to TRBD2. This TCR was sampled from a woman aged 55-69 years in good health. The CDR3 DNA follows: TGTGCCAGCAGTCCTGTGACTAGCGGAGGCGATACGCAGTATTTT. Protein sequence: CASSPVTSGGDTQYF.